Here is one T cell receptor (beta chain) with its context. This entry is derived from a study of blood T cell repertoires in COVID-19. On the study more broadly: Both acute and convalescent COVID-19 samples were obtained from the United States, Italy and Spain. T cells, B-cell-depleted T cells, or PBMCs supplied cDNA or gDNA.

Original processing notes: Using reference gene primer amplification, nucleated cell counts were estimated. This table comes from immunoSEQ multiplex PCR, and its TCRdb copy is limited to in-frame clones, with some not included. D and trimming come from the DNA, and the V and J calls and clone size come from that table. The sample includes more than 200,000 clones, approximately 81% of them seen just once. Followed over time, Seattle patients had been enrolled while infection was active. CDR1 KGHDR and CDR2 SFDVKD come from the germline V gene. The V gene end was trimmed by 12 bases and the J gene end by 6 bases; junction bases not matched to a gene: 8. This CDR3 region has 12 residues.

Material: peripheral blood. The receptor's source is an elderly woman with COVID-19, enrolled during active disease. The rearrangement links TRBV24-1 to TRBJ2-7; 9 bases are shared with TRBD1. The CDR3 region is CACYRGRREQYV. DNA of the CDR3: TGTGCCTGCTACAGGGGGCGGCGCGAGCAGTACGTC.